One and the same sample provided the 3 T cell receptor beta chains below, sequenced in a study of T cells in Graves' hyperthyroidism and ophthalmopathy. The source material, RNA transcripts, was used to amplify TCR beta CDR3 regions. The HTBI primer set drove a first-round RT-PCR of the TCR CDR3. TCRdb called the multiplex PCR reads again in MiXCR, with one record for every CDR3 protein. This sample yields some 560,000 distinct CDR3 sequences, of which 15% to 19% are seen a single time; under 8% belongs to the top ten. The sample was blood. These TCRs come from a woman in her thirties with Graves' hyperthyroidism.

V usage is TRBV28 and J usage is TRBJ2-1; D remains ambiguous. V lost 1 base and J lost 5, with 24 bases in between. This CDR3 is 19 amino acids long. Germline V gives CDR1 MDHEN, CDR2 SYDVKM. The CDR3 here is CASSLLSAGRMPMNNEQFF. CDR3 nucleotides: TGTGCCAGCAGTTTATTATCCGCCGGACGGATGCCGATGAACAATGAGCAGTTCTTC.

This rearrangement joins TRBV25-1 to TRBJ2-3, with TRBD2 matching over 10 bases. In germline, CDR1 is MGHDK, CDR2 SYGVNS. This CDR3 is 17 amino acids long. Trimming took 1 base from V and 2 from J; bases not matched to a gene: 6. CDR3 DNA sequence: TGTGCCAGCAGTGAATCTAGACTAGCGGGCGTCACAGATACGCAGTATTTT. This encodes CASSESRLAGVTDTQYF.

This clonotype was counted many times. The chain has TRBV12-3 or TRBV12-4 and TRBJ2-1, with 8 bases that match TRBD1. This CDR3 region has 17 residues. The ends lost 5 bases at V and 4 bases at J; junction bases unmatched: 13. The CDR3 region is CASSRRDSDRGYNEQFF. The CDR3 DNA is TGTGCCAGCAGTCGCCGGGACTCAGACAGGGGATACAATGAGCAGTTCTTC.